These 5 T cell receptor beta chains were sequenced from one sample in a study of tumor-infiltrating lymphocytes in primary liver carcinoma. Priming with a constant-region primer yielded TCR beta cDNA from roughly 0.45 ug total RNA. Three nested multiplex PCR rounds of slightly modified ARM-PCR generated TCR beta libraries. TRBV1-TRBV30 forward primers paired with a C-beta reverse primer were used in the first two PCR rounds, which ran roughly 11 cycles each. TCRdb ran MiXCR on the multiplex PCR reads and lists one entry per CDR3 protein. The table has some 200,000 distinct CDR3 sequences, about 65% seen once; the top ten hold around 7.1%. Unsorted whole blood supplied the RNA, and germline DNA was extracted too. Sequences were obtained from peripheral blood. The receptors shown here come from a woman in her fifties or sixties with primary liver carcinoma and hepatitis B virus infection.

Here the CDR3 reads CASSFRTGDQPQHF. The CDR3, as DNA: TGTGCCAGCAGCTTTCGGACAGGGGATCAGCCCCAGCATTTT. The V call is TRBV7-8, the J call TRBJ1-5, with TRBD1 identical over 9 bases. Losses at the gene ends were 3 bases for V and 5 bases for J; bases not matched to a gene: 2. This CDR3 comprises 14 residues. Germline loops: CDR1 SGHVS, CDR2 FQNEAQ. Together with reference TRBV7-8 and TRBJ1-5, the CDR3 gives the full variable domain: GAGVSQSPRYKVAKRGQDVALRCDPISGHVSLFWYQQALGQGPEFLTYFQNEAQLDKSGLPSDRFFAERPEGSVSTLKIQRTQQEDSAVYLCASSFRTGDQPQHFGDGTRLSIL.

The rearrangement uses TRBV28 and TRBJ2-1; D possibly corresponds to TRBD1 (5 bases). CDR3 length: 14 residues. In germline, CDR1 is MDHEN, CDR2 SYDVKM. With 3 bases removed from V and 13 bases from J, the gap between germline ends came to 19 bases. The CDR3 loop reads CASSFSWGQETQFF. The CDR3, as DNA: TGTGCCAGCAGTTTCAGCTGGGGCCAAGAGACCCAGTTCTTC.

At least ten counts were recorded for this clonotype. CDR3 nucleotide sequence: TGCAGCGTTGAGGGAGCGGATCCCTACGAGCAGTACTTC. This codes for CSVEGADPYEQYF. The rearrangement uses TRBV29-1 and TRBJ2-7; D is perhaps TRBD2 (5 bases). Looked up from germline, CDR1 is SQVTM and CDR2 is ANQGSEA. Trimming left V 3 bases short and J 2 bases short, with 11 bases between. The length of the CDR3 is 13 residues.

The rearrangement joins TRBV5-1 to TRBJ2-1; 15 positions agree with TRBD2. The CDR3 is 17 amino acids. V dropped 4 bases and J dropped 7; count of bases not matched to a gene: 9. Germline V gene lookup returns CDR1 SGHRS and CDR2 YFSETQ. CDR3 loop: CASSPGLAGGITNEQFF. The CDR3 coding sequence is TGCGCCAGCAGCCCTGGACTAGCGGGAGGGATAACGAATGAGCAGTTCTTC.

The CDR3 bases are TGTGCCAGCAGCCCGAATAGCGGGAACGGATTTAATGAGCAGTTCTTC. Amino acid sequence: CASSPNSGNGFNEQFF. The chain employs TRBV7-3 and TRBJ2-1; 8 nucleotides agree with TRBD2. Germline V lookup: CDR1 SGHTA, CDR2 FQGTGA. Trimming removed 5 bases from V and 7 bases from J; junction bases left unmatched: 13. This CDR3 is 16 amino acids long.